The present T cell receptor (beta chain) was sequenced within a study of Graves' ophthalmopathy and Graves' hyperthyroidism (dated by TCRdb to 2016 to 2018). In terms of the full investigation: Peripheral blood was collected at initial diagnosis, prior to any treatment. To tell Graves' ophthalmopathy apart from Graves' hyperthyroidism, and to predict which patients would progress to ophthalmopathy, the study relied on TCR beta repertoire signatures. In total, around 140 blood samples were TCR-sequenced: 43 ophthalmopathy, over 70 hyperthyroidism and roughly 17 hyperthyroidism-to-ophthalmopathy patients. To explore V-J signatures distinguishing ophthalmopathy from hyperthyroidism, a discovery set of roughly 100 patients (roughly 42 ophthalmopathy, roughly 60 stable hyperthyroidism) was enrolled. An independent validation cohort comprised roughly 20 hyperthyroidism patients and 15 to 17 patients who later progressed from hyperthyroidism to ophthalmopathy. T-cell repertoires of thyroid tissue and blood were compared in about six hyperthyroidism patients. Following sampling, methimazole starting at 30 mg daily was administered to hyperthyroidism patients, and high-dose intravenous methylprednisolone was administered to ophthalmopathy patients. For training and testing, the 100 or so patients in the discovery cohort were randomly divided in a 7:3 ratio. Summary of the overall study and its limitations: Most expanded thyroid clonotypes with a frequency above 0.001 also appeared in blood, which suggests that blood repertoires may reflect the immune response in the thyroid. In cross-validation, the 13-signature model distinguished ophthalmopathy from stable hyperthyroidism with around 90% sensitivity and about 81% specificity, while in the test set the corresponding values were around 79% and 71%. In validation, the model predicted ophthalmopathy progression with over 60% sensitivity and around 72% specificity; roughly 12 predicted patients were CT-confirmed with GO in a median of about 7.1 months. No statistical method was used to set the sample size in advance, and the investigators knew which group each participant was assigned to.

For repertoire sequencing, the TCR beta CDR3 regions were amplified from RNA transcripts. The first round of RT-PCR was done with HTBI primers and the Qiagen OneStep RT-PCR kit, and was followed by a second round of multiplex PCR, then size selection and purification. Libraries were sequenced on an Illumina HiSeq2000 using paired-end 100 bp reads. On the study's bioinformatics: Reads were processed with SOAPnuke, discarding reads with adapters, uncalled bases, mean Phred below 15, or no exact constant-primer or identifier match. High-quality paired reads were merged with COPE v1.2.5. Clonotypes were defined as unique nucleotide sequences and were aligned to IMGT TRB V, D and J references using MiTCR v1.1. The analysis was limited to V-J combinations with a frequency above 0.0001, which together covered just over 98% of the repertoires. For each V-J combination, a TCR clonal expansion and chaos score was defined as F50 clonal expansion divided by the chaos observed in the TCRdist matrix. Welch's t-statistics and random forest were used to reduce features to approximately 13 V-J combinations, which were fed into a naive Bayes classifier. The Morisita-Horn index was used to measure how similar the thyroid and blood repertoires were. TCRdb reprocessed the public reads (quality trimming at Q25 with fastp, clone calling with MiXCR) and kept in-frame beta chains. Rows are combined by CDR3 protein, so each entry shows the most common genes and DNA. The V and J calls here are based on TCRdb, not the publication. For this sample the table gives about 400,000 distinct CDR3 sequences, of which approximately 16% were detected only once. Together, the top ten hold 1.6% of the sample.

Spanning cysteine to phenylalanine, the CDR3 consists of 15 amino acids. Only the CDR3 DNA stays, 45 bases, in frame from base 1. Clipping removes 6 bases from V and 1 base from J, with 6 as the unmatched junction base count. Ophthalmopathy patients had moderately to severely active disease, Clinical Activity Score of at least 3, NOSPECS grade of at least 4, and disease duration under 3 months. Anyone with other autoimmune diseases, uncontrolled infections, pregnancy or lactation was excluded from the study. Clinical symptoms, serum thyroxine, TRAb, thyroid ultrasound and orbital computed tomography formed the basis of the diagnosis. Using Ficoll-Paque density gradient centrifugation, PBMCs were isolated from 9.5 to 10 ml of fresh peripheral blood. Total RNA was extracted with Trizol reagent and quality-checked on an Agilent 2100 Bioanalyzer. With respect to this clonotype: What antigen it recognizes has not been identified. No base-level quality is on record; no much larger clone is a single base apart.

The source is a woman under 30 with Graves' ophthalmopathy. Donor details come from another sample of the same person, matched by shared clones. The sample taken for sequencing was peripheral blood. The receptor chain draws on TRBV12-3 or TRBV12-4 and TRBJ2-5; 9 bases in the junction line up with TRBD1. The CDR3 region has the sequence CASRGQGTRQETQYF. The DNA is as follows: TGTGCCAGCAGGGGACAGGGTACACGCCAAGAGACCCAGTACTTC.